This TCR beta chain was found in a study of blood T cell repertoires in COVID-19. Turning to the study itself: Both acute and convalescent COVID-19 samples were obtained from the United States, Italy and Spain. PBMCs, B-cell-depleted T cells, or T cells provided the cDNA or gDNA that made up the material.

This CDR3 comprises 15 residues. The germline V gene encodes CDR1 MNHEY and CDR2 SMNVEV (reference sequence). Trimming removed 2 bases from V and 5 bases from J; junction bases left unmatched: 6. This clone was counted once. Original methodology: Amplification of reference gene primers was used by the study to estimate nucleated cell counts. Only in-frame clones appear in the TCRdb table, and some are missing; sequencing was by immunoSEQ multiplex PCR. Clone size and V and J calls were adopted from that table, with D and trimming inferred from the DNA. The data show around 120,000 clones, with 80% to 90% seen just once and 7.9% held by the top ten.

The sequence was obtained from a man aged 65 to 79 who had recovered from COVID-19. The V call is TRBV27, the J call TRBJ2-7; the match to TRBD1 covers 10 bases. Sample: peripheral blood. The CDR3 region is CASSLTGTGAHEQYF. The CDR3 DNA reads as TGTGCCAGCAGTTTAACCGGGACAGGGGCCCACGAGCAGTACTTC.